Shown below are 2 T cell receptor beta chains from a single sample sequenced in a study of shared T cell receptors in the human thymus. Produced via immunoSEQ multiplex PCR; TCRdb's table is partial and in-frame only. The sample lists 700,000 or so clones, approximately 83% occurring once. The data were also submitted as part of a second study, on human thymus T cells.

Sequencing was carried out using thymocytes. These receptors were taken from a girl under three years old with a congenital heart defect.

The CDR3 spells CASRRGSRDVYGYTF. For the CDR3, the DNA is TGTGCCAGCAGGCGGGGGTCCCGGGACGTCTATGGCTACACCTTC. V gene TRBV28 combines with J gene TRBJ1-2, with D possibly being TRBD1 (5 bases). Germline CDR1 and CDR2: MDHEN and SYDVKM. Trimming left V 6 bases short and J 4 bases short, with 18 bases between. The CDR3 is made up of 15 amino acids.

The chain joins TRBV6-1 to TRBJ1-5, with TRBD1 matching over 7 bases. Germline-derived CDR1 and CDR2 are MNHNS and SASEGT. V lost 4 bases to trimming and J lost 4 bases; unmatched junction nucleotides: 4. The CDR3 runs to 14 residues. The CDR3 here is CASSAGGRNQPQHF. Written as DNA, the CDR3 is TGTGCCAGCAGTGCAGGGGGTCGGAATCAGCCCCAGCATTTT.